What follows are 4 T cell receptor beta chains derived from one specimen sequenced in a study of vaccination and CD4 T cells after COVID-19 (dated by TCRdb to between 2021 and 2023). The library was generated by PCR. Sequencer: Illumina iSeq 100. DNA from cultured CD4+ T cells underwent TCR sequencing with the Oncomine TCR Beta short-read assay at the Johns Hopkins FTIC core. TCRdb reprocessing: public reads trimmed at Q25 with fastp, clones called with MiXCR, in-frame beta chains kept. One record per CDR3 amino acid sequence lists the most common genes and DNA. In this sample the table shows some 21,000 distinct CDR3 sequences, 47% of which occur a single time. The ten largest clones capture around 4% of the sample. These receptors have no identified antigens. The treatment or condition label for this specimen denotes: approximately nine-day PBMC culture with coronavirus spike peptide pools or control peptides (ViraFEST assay).

Sequencing was performed on CD4+ T cells from blood, cultured in vitro, taken before SARS-CoV-2 vaccination. The source of these receptors is a human donor who had recovered from COVID-19.

This chain's CDR3 is CSARDSLGTDGYTF. Written as DNA, the CDR3 is TGCAGTGCTAGAGATTCCTTGGGCACAGATGGCTACACCTTC. The chain uses TRBV20-1 and TRBJ1-2, with D unresolved. The germline V and J ends were trimmed by 0 bases and 6 bases, with 14 bases remaining between them. This CDR3 is 14 amino acids long. Germline V gives CDR1 DFQATT, CDR2 SNEGSKA (reference sequence).

The chain links TRBV20-1 to TRBJ1-6; 7 bases fit TRBD1. Trimming took 0 bases from V and 10 from J; bases not matched to a gene: 9. CDR1 and CDR2 (germline): DFQATT, SNEGSKA (reference sequence). The CDR3 contains 15 residues. As DNA, the CDR3 is TGCAGTGCTAGAGATAGGACAGGCGCGAGCTCACCCCTCCACTTT. Amino acids: CSARDRTGASSPLHF.

CDR3 region: CASRRRWGTEAFF. The CDR3 DNA follows: TGTGCCAGCAGGAGACGCTGGGGGACTGAAGCTTTCTTT. The V call is TRBV6-1, the J call TRBJ1-1; D possibly corresponds to TRBD1 (5 bases). CDR1 and CDR2 from the germline V gene are MNHNS and SASEGT. The V end lost 6 bases, the J end lost 5 bases, and 13 bases lay between the germline ends. The CDR3 contains 13 residues.

This chain links TRBV10-2 with TRBJ1-2; no reliable D call. The CDR3 length is 13 residues. Trimming removed 4 bases from V and 2 bases from J, with 8 bases in between. Germline values: CDR1 WSHSY, CDR2 SAAADI. This CDR3 is CASSVEGNYGYTF. CDR3 nucleotide sequence: TGCGCCAGCAGTGTAGAAGGGAACTATGGCTACACCTTC.